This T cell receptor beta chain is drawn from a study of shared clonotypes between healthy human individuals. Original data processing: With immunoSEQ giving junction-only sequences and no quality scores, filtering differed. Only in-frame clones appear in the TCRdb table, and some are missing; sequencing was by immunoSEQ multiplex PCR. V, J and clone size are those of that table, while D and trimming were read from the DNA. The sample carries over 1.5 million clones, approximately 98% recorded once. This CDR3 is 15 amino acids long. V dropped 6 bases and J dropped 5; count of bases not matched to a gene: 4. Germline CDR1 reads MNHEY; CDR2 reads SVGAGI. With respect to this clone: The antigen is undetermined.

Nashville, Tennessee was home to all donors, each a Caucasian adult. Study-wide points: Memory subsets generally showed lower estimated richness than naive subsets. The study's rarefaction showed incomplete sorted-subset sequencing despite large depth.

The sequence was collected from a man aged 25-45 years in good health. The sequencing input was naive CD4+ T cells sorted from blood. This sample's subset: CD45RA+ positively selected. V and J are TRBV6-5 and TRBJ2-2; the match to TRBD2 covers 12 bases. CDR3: CASSLAGGSTGELFF. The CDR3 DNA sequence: TGTGCCAGCAGCCTAGCGGGAGGGTCAACCGGGGAGCTGTTTTTT.